This T cell receptor (beta chain) was sequenced in a study of T cells in women clearing cervical HPV infection. Study-wide context: Controls gave blood once infection was undetectable; cases at lesion identification.

The data were produced by immunoSEQ multiplex PCR, yet TCRdb's version contains in-frame clones alone and is incomplete. This table holds tens of thousands of clones. The CDR3 contains 15 residues. Germline V gives CDR1 ENHRY, CDR2 SYGVKD. Losses at the gene ends were 2 bases for V and 5 bases for J; bases not matched to a gene: 3. A note on this clone: Read data end 3 residues before the CDR3 end; the end is taken from the germline J gene.

The TCR sequence derives from a woman aged 18-69 years with a cervical HPV16 infection that either progressed to CIN3+ or cleared (not recorded which). The sample taken for sequencing was blood buffy coat. The chain has TRBV10-3 and TRBJ2-1; 10 bases line up with TRBD2. The DNA read from the CDR3 is TGTGCCATCAGTGAGGGACTAGCGGTAAACAATGAG. Translation gives CAISEGLAVNNE. The whole CDR3 is CAISEGLAVNNEQFF.